This passage covers 14 T cell receptor beta chains from one sample sequenced in a study of T cells after yellow fever vaccination. In TCRdb, the 5' RACE reads were re-called with MiXCR into one record per CDR3 protein. The sample records some 400,000 distinct CDR3 sequences, 6.2% being singletons. Material: PBMCs, obtained 5 days after the yellow fever booster vaccination. The source of these receptors is a man between 25 and 39 years old who received the YFV17D yellow fever vaccine.

In this sample, this clonotype turned up many times. V gene TRBV9 combines with J gene TRBJ1-1; D not certain. CDR3 length equals 13 residues. Trimming pared 0 bases from V and 0 bases from J, leaving 3 bases between. CDR1 and CDR2 (germline): SGDLS, YYNGEE. The CDR3 loop is CASSVVVNTEAFF. CDR3 in DNA: TGTGCCAGCAGCGTAGTAGTGAACACTGAAGCTTTCTTT.

The chain uses TRBV20-1 and TRBJ2-3, with unresolved D. CDR1 DFQATT and CDR2 SNEGSKA come from the germline V gene (reference sequence). V was cut by 6 bases and J by 4 bases, with 17 bases left in between. CDR3 size: 14 residues. The DNA of the CDR3 is TGCAGTGCGTCTAGAGTTCGCAGCGCAGATACGCAGTATTTT. This gives the protein CSASRVRSADTQYF.

The chain links TRBV7-6 to TRBJ1-2, with 7 bases matching TRBD1. Looked up from germline, CDR1 is SGHVS and CDR2 is FNYEAQ. This CDR3 comprises 15 residues. With 3 bases clipped from V and 4 bases from J, the junction kept 8 bases outside the gene matches. The CDR3 loop is CASSLGTGAVYGYTF. For the CDR3, the DNA is TGTGCCAGCAGCTTGGGAACAGGGGCCGTCTATGGCTACACCTTC. The variable domain in full, completed from reference TRBV7-6 and TRBJ1-2, reads GAGVSQSPRYKVTKRGQDVALRCDPISGHVSLYWYRQALGQGPEFLTYFNYEAQQDKSGLPNDRFSAERPEGSISTLTIQRTEQRDSAMYRCASSLGTGAVYGYTFGSGTRLTVV.

V and J are TRBV7-2 and TRBJ2-5; unclear D gene. The germline V and J ends were trimmed by 5 bases and 0 bases, with 13 bases remaining between them. Germline V gene lookup returns CDR1 SGHTA and CDR2 FQGNSA. There are 15 residues in the CDR3. Here the CDR3 DNA reads TGTGCCAGCAGCATCTCGACCCCGTACCAAGAGACCCAGTACTTC. Amino acid sequence: CASSISTPYQETQYF.

DNA for the CDR3: TGTGCCAGCAGCGTTAAGCCGACGGGCCCTGGCTACACCTTC. Its translation is CASSVKPTGPGYTF. This rearrangement joins TRBV7-2 to TRBJ1-2; D uncertain. Germline CDR1 SGHTA, CDR2 FQGNSA. The CDR3 runs to 14 residues. The V gene lost 5 bases and the J gene lost 7 bases, with 17 bases spanning the gap.

This clonotype was counted ten times or more. The J gene is TRBJ1-3, the V gene TRBV20-1, with 7 bases that match TRBD1. The germline gives CDR1 DFQATT, CDR2 SNEGSKA (reference sequence). The CDR3 is made up of 14 amino acids. V shed 6 bases, J shed 4 bases, and the junction held 9 bases outside the gene matches. The CDR3 is CSATNRGPGNTIYF. In DNA form, the CDR3 reads TGCAGTGCCACAAACAGGGGCCCAGGAAACACCATATATTTT.

This clonotype was counted between two and nine times. The V gene is TRBV9, the J gene TRBJ2-7; TRBD2 aligns across 7 bases. The CDR3 has 14 residues. Germline V gene sequence: CDR1 SGDLS, CDR2 YYNGEE. Unmatched junction bases numbered 4, after V lost 0 bases and J lost 4 bases. The CDR3 nucleotides read TGTGCCAGCAGCGTAGAACCTAGCGGATACGAGCAGTACTTC. This codes for CASSVEPSGYEQYF.

The rearrangement joins TRBV10-1 to TRBJ2-7; D possibly uses TRBD1 or TRBD2 (6 bases each). Germline loops: CDR1 WNHNN, CDR2 SYGVQD (reference sequence). The CDR3 runs to 13 residues. With 4 bases removed from V and 5 bases from J, the gap between germline ends came to 12 bases. The CDR3 protein is CASSAGGRNEQYF. DNA of the CDR3: TGCGCCAGCAGTGCCGGGGGCCGAAACGAGCAGTACTTC.

The table lists this clonotype with many counts. V gene TRBV11-2 combines with J gene TRBJ2-2; weak D call: TRBD2 (5 bases). This CDR3 has 11 amino acids. CDR1 and CDR2 (germline): SGHAT, FQNNGV. The CDR3 DNA sequence: TGTGCAAGCGGTAGAACCGGGGAGCTGTTTTTT. It translates to CASGRTGELFF. Complete variable domain (other parts from reference TRBV11-2 and TRBJ2-2): EAGVAQSPRYKIIEKRQSVAFWCNPISGHATLYWYQQILGQGPKLLIQFQNNGVVDDSQLPKDRFSAERLKGVDSTLKIQPAKLEDSAVYLCASGRTGELFFGEGSRLTVL.

This clonotype was detected many times. V gene TRBV12-3 or TRBV12-4 combines with J gene TRBJ2-5; D may match TRBD1 or TRBD2 (5 bases each). Trimming shortened V by 3 bases and J by 5 bases, and 13 bases separated the two germline ends. CDR3 length: 14 amino acids. The chain's CDR3 is CASSFRGAGETQYF. DNA for the CDR3: TGTGCCAGCAGTTTCCGTGGGGCGGGCGAGACCCAGTACTTC.

The rearrangement uses TRBV15 and TRBJ2-5, with no clear D. The V gene's germline CDR1 is LNHNV and CDR2 YYDKDF (reference sequence). The V end was cut by 1 base, the J end by 1 base, with 7 bases between. The CDR3 is 14 residues long. The chain's CDR3 is CATSRGGVQETQYF. The CDR3, as DNA: TGTGCCACCAGCAGAGGCGGAGTCCAAGAGACCCAGTACTTC.

This clonotype was detected many times. The chain employs TRBV5-1 and TRBJ2-6; D is undetermined. The length of the CDR3 is 16 residues. In germline, CDR1 is SGHRS, CDR2 YFSETQ. Trimming left V 4 bases short and J 2 bases short, with 13 bases between. CDR3 DNA sequence: TGCGCCAGCAGCCCCGATGTTGCCACTGGGGCCAACGTCCTGACTTTC. As protein: CASSPDVATGANVLTF.

V usage is TRBV9 and J usage is TRBJ2-3; D uncertain. The germline gives CDR1 SGDLS, CDR2 YYNGEE. The CDR3 extends over 14 amino acids. Trimming shortened V by 0 bases and J by 4 bases, and 9 bases separated the two germline ends. The CDR3 spells CASSVDYPPDTQYF. CDR3 DNA sequence: TGTGCCAGCAGCGTAGACTATCCCCCAGATACGCAGTATTTT.

In its sample, this clonotype was seen many times. The chain recombines TRBV20-1 with TRBJ2-6; no clear D. V was clipped by 6 bases and J by 2 bases, with 11 bases between them. Germline V gene sequence: CDR1 DFQATT, CDR2 SNEGSKA (reference sequence). The CDR3 runs to 14 residues. CDR3 in DNA: TGCAGTGCACCGCATGGAGCTGGGGCCAACGTCCTGACTTTC. Its translation: CSAPHGAGANVLTF.